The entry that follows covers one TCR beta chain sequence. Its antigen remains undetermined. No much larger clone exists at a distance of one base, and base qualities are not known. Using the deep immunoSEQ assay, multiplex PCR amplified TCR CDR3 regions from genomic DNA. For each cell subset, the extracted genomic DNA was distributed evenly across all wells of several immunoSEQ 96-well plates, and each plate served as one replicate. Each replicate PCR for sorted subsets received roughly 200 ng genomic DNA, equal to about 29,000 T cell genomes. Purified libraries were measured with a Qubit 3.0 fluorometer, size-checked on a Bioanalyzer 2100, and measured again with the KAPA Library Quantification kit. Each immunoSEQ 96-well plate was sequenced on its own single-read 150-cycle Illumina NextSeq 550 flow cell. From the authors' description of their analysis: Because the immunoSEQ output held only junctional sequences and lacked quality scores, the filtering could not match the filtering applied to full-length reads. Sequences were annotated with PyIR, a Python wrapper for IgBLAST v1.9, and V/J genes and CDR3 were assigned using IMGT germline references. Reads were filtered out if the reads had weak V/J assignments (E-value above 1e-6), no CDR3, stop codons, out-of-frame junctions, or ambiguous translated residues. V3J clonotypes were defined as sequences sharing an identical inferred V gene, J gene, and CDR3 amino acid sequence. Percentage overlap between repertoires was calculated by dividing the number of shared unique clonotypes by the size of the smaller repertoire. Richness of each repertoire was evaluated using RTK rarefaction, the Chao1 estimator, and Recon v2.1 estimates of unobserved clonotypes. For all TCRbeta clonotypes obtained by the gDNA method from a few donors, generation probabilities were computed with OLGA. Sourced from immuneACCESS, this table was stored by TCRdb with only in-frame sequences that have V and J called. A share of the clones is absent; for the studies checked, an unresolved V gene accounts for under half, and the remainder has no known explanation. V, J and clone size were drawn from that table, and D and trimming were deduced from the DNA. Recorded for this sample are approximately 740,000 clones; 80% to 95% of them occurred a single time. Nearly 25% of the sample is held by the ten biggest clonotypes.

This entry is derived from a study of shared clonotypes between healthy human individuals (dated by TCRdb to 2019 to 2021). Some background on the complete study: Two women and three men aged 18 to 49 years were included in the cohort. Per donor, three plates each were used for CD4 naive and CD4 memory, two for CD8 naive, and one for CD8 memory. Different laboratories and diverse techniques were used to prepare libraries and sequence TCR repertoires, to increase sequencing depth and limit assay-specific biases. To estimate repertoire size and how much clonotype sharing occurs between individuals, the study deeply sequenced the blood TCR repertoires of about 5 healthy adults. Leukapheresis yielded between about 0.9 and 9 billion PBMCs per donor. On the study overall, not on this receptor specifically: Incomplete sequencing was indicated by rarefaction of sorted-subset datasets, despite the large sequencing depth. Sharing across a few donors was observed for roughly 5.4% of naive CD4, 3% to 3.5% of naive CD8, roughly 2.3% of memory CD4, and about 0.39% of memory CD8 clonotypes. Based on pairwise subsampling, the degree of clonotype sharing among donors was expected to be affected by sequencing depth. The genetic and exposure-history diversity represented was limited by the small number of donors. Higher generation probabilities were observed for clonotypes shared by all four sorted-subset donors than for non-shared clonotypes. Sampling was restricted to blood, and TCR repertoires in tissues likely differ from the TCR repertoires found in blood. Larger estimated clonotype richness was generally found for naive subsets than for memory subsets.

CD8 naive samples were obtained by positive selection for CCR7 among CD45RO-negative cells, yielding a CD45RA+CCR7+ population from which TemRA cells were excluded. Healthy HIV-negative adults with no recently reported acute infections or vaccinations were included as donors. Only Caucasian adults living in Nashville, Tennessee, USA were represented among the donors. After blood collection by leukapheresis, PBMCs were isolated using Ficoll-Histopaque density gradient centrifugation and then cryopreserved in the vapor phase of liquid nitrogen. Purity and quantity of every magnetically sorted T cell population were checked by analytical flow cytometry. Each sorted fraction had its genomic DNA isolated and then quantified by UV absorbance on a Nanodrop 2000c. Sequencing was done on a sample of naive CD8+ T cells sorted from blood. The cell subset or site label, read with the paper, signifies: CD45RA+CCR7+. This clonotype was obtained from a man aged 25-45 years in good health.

The nucleotide sequence reads as follows: TGTGCGAGACAGGGGGCGCGGGCAGATACGCAGTATTTT. Its amino acids are CARQGARADTQYF. The chain links TRBV7-9 with TRBJ2-3; TRBD1 aligns with 10 central bases. The germline V gene encodes CDR1 SEHNR and CDR2 FQNEAQ (reference sequence). Including cysteine and phenylalanine, the CDR3 has 13 amino acids. Only CDR3 DNA is held: 39 bases, read in frame from base 1.